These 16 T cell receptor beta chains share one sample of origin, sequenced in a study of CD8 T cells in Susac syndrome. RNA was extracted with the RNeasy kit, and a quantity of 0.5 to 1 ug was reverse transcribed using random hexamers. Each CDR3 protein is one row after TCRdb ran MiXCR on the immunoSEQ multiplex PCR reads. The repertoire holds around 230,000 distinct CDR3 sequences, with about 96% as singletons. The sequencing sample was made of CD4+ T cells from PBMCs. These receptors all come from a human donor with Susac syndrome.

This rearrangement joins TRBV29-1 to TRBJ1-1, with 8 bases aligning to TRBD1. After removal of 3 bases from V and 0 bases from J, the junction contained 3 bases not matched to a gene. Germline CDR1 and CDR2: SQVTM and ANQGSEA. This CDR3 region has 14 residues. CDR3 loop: CSVEKTGVNTEAFF. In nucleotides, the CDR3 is TGCAGCGTTGAGAAGACAGGGGTGAACACTGAAGCTTTCTTT.

CDR3 bases: TGTGCCAGCAGAGGCCACAAGTTAGCGGGAGCGTCCTACGAGCAGTACTTC. It translates to CASRGHKLAGASYEQYF. The chain employs TRBV28 and TRBJ2-7; 9 bases match TRBD2. CDR3 size: 17 residues. Germline-derived CDR1 and CDR2 are MDHEN and SYDVKM. The J segment lost 1 base and the V segment lost 6 bases, leaving 13 bases of the junction unmatched.

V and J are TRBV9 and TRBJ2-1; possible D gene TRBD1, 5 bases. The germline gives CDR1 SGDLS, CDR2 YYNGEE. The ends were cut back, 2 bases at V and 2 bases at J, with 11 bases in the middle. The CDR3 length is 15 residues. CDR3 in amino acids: CASSVAGNAYNEQFF. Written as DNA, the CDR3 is TGTGCCAGCAGCGTGGCAGGGAATGCCTACAATGAGCAGTTCTTC.

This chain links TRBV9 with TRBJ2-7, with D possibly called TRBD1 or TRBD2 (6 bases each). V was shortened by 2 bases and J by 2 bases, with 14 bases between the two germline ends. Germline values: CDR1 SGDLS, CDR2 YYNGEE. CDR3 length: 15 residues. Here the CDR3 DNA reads TGTGCCAGCAGCGTGCAAGGGGGGAAAGCCTACGAGCAGTACTTC. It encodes CASSVQGGKAYEQYF.

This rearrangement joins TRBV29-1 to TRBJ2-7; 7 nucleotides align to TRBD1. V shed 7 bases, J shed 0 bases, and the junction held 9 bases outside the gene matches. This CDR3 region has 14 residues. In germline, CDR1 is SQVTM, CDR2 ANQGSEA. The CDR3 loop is CSARQGRGSYEQYF. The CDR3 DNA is TGCAGCGCTAGACAGGGAAGAGGCTCCTACGAGCAGTACTTC.

CDR3 bases: TGTGCCAGCAGTTACTGGGACAGGCAAGAGACCCAGTACTTC. Its translation: CASSYWDRQETQYF. The chain combines TRBV6-6 with TRBJ2-5, with 8 bases that match TRBD1. Germline CDR1 MNHNY, CDR2 SVGAGI (reference sequence). The CDR3 totals 14 residues. V was pared by 1 base and J by 2 bases, with 0 bases of the junction left unmatched.

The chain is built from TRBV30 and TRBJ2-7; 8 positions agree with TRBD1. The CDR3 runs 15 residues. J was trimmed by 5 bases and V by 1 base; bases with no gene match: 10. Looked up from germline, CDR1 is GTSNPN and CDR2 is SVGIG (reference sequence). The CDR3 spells CAWSDAHRGKNEQYF. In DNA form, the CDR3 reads TGTGCCTGGAGTGACGCACACAGGGGGAAGAACGAGCAGTACTTC.

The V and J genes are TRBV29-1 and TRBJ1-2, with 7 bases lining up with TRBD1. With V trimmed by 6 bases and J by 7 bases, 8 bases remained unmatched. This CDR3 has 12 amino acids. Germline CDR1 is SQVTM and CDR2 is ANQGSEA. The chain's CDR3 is CSVDREGPGYTF. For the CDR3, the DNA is TGCAGCGTCGACAGGGAGGGGCCTGGCTACACCTTC. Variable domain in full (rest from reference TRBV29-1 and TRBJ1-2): SAVISQKPSRDICQRGTSLTIQCQVDSQVTMMFWYRQQPGQSLTLIATANQGSEATYESGFVIDKFPISRPNLTFSTLTVSNMSPEDSSIYLCSVDREGPGYTFGSGTRLTVV.

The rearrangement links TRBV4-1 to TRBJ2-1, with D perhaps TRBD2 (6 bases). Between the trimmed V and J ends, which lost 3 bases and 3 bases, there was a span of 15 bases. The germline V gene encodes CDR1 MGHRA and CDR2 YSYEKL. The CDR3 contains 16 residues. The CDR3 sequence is CASSHRLGPYYNEQFF. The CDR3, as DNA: TGCGCCAGCAGCCACCGACTAGGCCCCTACTACAATGAGCAGTTCTTC.

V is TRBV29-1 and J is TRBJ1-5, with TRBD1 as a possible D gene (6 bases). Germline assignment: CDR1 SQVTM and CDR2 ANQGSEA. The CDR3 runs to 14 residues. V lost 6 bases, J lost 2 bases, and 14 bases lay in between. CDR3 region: CSVRGSYGNQPQHF. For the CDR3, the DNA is TGCAGCGTGAGGGGGAGTTATGGCAATCAGCCCCAGCATTTT. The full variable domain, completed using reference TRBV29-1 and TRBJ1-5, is SAVISQKPSRDICQRGTSLTIQCQVDSQVTMMFWYRQQPGQSLTLIATANQGSEATYESGFVIDKFPISRPNLTFSTLTVSNMSPEDSSIYLCSVRGSYGNQPQHFGDGTRLSIL.

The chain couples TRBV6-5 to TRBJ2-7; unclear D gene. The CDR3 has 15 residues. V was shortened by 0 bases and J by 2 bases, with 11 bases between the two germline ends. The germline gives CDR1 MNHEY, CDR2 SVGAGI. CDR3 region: CASSYSGGETYEQYF. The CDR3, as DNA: TGTGCCAGCAGTTACTCGGGCGGCGAGACCTACGAGCAGTACTTC.

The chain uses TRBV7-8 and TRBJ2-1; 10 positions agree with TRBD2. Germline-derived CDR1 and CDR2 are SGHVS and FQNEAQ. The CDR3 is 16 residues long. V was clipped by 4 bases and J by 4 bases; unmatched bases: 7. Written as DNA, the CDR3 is TGTGCCAGCAGCTCACCCACTAGCGGGGCTTACAATGAGCAGTTCTTC. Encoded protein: CASSSPTSGAYNEQFF.

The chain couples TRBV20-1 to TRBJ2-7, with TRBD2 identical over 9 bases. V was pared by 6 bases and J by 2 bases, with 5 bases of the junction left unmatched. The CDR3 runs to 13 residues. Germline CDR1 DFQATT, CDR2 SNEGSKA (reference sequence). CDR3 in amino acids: CSAQREATYEQYF. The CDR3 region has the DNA TGCAGTGCCCAGCGGGAGGCAACCTACGAGCAGTACTTC.

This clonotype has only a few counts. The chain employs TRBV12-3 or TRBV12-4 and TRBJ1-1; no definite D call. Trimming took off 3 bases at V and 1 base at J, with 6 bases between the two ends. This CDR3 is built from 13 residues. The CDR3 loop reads CASSLVGNTEAFF. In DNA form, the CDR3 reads TGTGCCAGCAGTTTGGTCGGGAACACTGAAGCTTTCTTT.

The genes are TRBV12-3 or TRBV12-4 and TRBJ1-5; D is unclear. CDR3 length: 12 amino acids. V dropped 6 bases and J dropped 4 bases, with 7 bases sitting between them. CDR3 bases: TGTGCCAGCAGCCAGGAAAATCAGCCCCAGCATTTT. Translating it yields CASSQENQPQHF.

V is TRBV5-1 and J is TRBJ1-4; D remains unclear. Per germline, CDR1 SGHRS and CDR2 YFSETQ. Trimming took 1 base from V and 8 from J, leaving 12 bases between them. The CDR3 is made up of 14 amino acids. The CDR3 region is CASSLLEVGEKLFF. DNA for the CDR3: TGCGCCAGCAGCTTGTTAGAGGTGGGAGAAAAACTGTTTTTT.